Below are 26 T cell receptor beta chains sequenced from a single sample in a study of blood T cells in healthy people across ages. A J-beta primer mix and a sample-barcoded 5' primer were used in a second PCR of about 7 to 12 cycles. In TCRdb, the 5' RACE reads were re-called with MiXCR into one record per CDR3 protein. This sample yields some 710,000 distinct CDR3 sequences, of which about half are seen a single time; around 18% belongs to the top ten. The sample was blood. The receptors were sampled from a man older than 75 in good health.

V is TRBV7-2 and J is TRBJ2-4; D is uncertain. Germline V gene lookup returns CDR1 SGHTA and CDR2 FQGNSA. With 5 bases removed from V and 0 bases from J, the gap between germline ends came to 11 bases. CDR3 size: 15 residues. CDR3 bases: TGTGCCAGCAGCCTCCGGGTGGTAGCCAAAAACATTCAGTACTTC. It yields the protein CASSLRVVAKNIQYF.

The J gene is TRBJ2-3, the V gene TRBV14; D gene unclear. CDR3 size: 12 residues. Trimming removed 8 bases from V and 6 bases from J, with 12 bases in between. Per the germline V gene, CDR1 is SGHDN and CDR2 is FVKESK. The CDR3 spells CASARLADTQYF. The CDR3 DNA reads TGTGCCAGCGCCCGACTGGCCGATACGCAGTATTTT.

This clonotype was picked up a small number of times. This chain connects TRBV6-1 to TRBJ2-7, with 7 bases aligning to TRBD2. The last part of the DNA fits TRBJ2-5 better; the J call may be wrong. This CDR3 has 14 residues. CDR1 MNHNS and CDR2 SASEGT come from the germline V gene. The CDR3 is CASSEALPGGTQYF. CDR3 nucleotides: TGTGCCAGCAGTGAAGCGCTTCCGGGAGGGACCCAGTACTTC.

This clonotype has just a few counts. V usage is TRBV28 and J usage is TRBJ2-5; TRBD2 matches at 7 bases. CDR3 size: 13 residues. Germline CDR1 is MDHEN and CDR2 is SYDVKM. V shed 11 bases, J shed 3 bases, and the junction held 9 bases outside the gene matches. CDR3: CAPGPAGEETQYF. The CDR3 bases are TGTGCCCCAGGGCCGGCGGGGGAAGAGACCCAGTACTTC.

V gene TRBV12-3 or TRBV12-4 combines with J gene TRBJ2-5; 10 bases map to TRBD1. The length of the CDR3 is 15 residues. Trimming at V came to 8 bases and at J to 2 bases, leaving 8 bases not matched to a gene. CDR3 sequence: CASETGGAEQETQYF. In nucleotides, the CDR3 is TGTGCCAGCGAGACAGGGGGCGCTGAACAAGAGACCCAGTACTTC.

The chain links TRBV6-6 to TRBJ2-3; 12 bases are shared with TRBD2. CDR3 length: 16 amino acids. Germline lookup yields CDR1 MNHNY and CDR2 SVGAGI (reference sequence). Germline trimming cut 5 bases from V and 3 bases from J; bases unmatched to any gene: 6. The CDR3, as DNA: TGTGCCAGCAGTCGACTAGCGGGAGAAGGTACAGATACGCAGTATTTT. Amino acid sequence: CASSRLAGEGTDTQYF.

The gene calls are TRBV12-3 or TRBV12-4 and TRBJ2-7; tentative D call: TRBD1 (6 bases). With the DNA end fitting TRBJ2-4 better, the J assignment may be wrong. The CDR3 runs to 11 residues. Here the CDR3 DNA reads TGTGCCAGCACCCCAGGGGACATTCAGTACTTC. It encodes CASTPGDIQYF.

V and J are TRBV6-2 or TRBV6-3 and TRBJ2-7, with a possible D match to TRBD2 (6 bases). The germline V and J ends were trimmed by 6 bases and 3 bases, with 12 bases remaining between them. Germline values: CDR1 MNHEY, CDR2 SVGEGT. The CDR3 spans 13 residues. The CDR3 DNA reads TGTGCCAGCAGAGGGACTTACTTCTACGAGCAGTACTTC. Its translation is CASRGTYFYEQYF.

This clonotype occurred many times. This sequence joins TRBV7-9 and TRBJ2-5; D unresolved. Germline loops: CDR1 SEHNR, CDR2 FQNEAQ (reference sequence). This CDR3 is 14 amino acids long. Trimming removed 2 bases from V and 3 bases from J, with 10 bases in between. DNA for the CDR3: TGTGCCAGCAGCTTATCAACAGTTAAAGAGACCCAGTACTTC. This encodes CASSLSTVKETQYF.

This chain uses TRBV2 with TRBJ2-5; perhaps TRBD2 as D (5 bases). This CDR3 spans 13 amino acids. Trimming removed 8 bases at V and 4 bases at J, with 14 bases between. The germline CDR1 and CDR2 sequences are SNHLY and FYNNEI. CDR3 in DNA: TGTGCCAGCGGACTCGGATGGAGAGAGACCCAGTACTTC. As protein: CASGLGWRETQYF.

This clonotype appeared many times. The chain carries TRBV5-1 and TRBJ2-3; 14 nucleotides align to TRBD2. This CDR3 spans 16 amino acids. V lost 4 bases, J lost 5 bases, and 6 bases stayed unmatched. Germline assignment: CDR1 SGHRS and CDR2 YFSETQ. Here the CDR3 reads CASSAGTSGSIDTQYF. The CDR3 DNA reads as TGCGCCAGCAGCGCTGGGACTAGCGGGAGTATAGATACGCAGTATTTT.

This rearrangement joins TRBV7-2 to TRBJ2-1, with 9 bases that match TRBD2. Losses at the gene ends were 1 base for V and 3 bases for J; bases not matched to a gene: 4. The germline CDR1 and CDR2 sequences are SGHTA and FQGNSA. This CDR3 is 16 amino acids long. CDR3 region: CASSLVSSGIYNEQFF. CDR3 DNA: TGTGCCAGCAGCTTAGTGTCTAGCGGGATCTACAATGAGCAGTTCTTC. Together with reference TRBV7-2 and TRBJ2-1, the CDR3 gives the full variable domain: GAGVSQSPSNKVTEKGKDVELRCDPISGHTALYWYRQSLGQGLEFLIYFQGNSAPDKSGLPSDRFSAERTGGSVSTLTIQRTQQEDSAVYLCASSLVSSGIYNEQFFGPGTRLTVL.

This clonotype was counted between two and nine times. The chain carries TRBV13 and TRBJ2-5, with TRBD1 identical over 9 bases. V lost 5 bases and J lost 11; bases outside the gene matches: 18. Germline-derived CDR1 and CDR2 are PRHDT and FYEKMQ (reference sequence). This CDR3 has 16 residues. The CDR3, as DNA: TGTGCCAGCAGCCTATGGGACAGGGACATCTCGGGGGAGCAGTACTTC. Translation: CASSLWDRDISGEQYF.

V is TRBV12-3 or TRBV12-4 and J is TRBJ2-7; TRBD1 matches 8 bases. V was pared by 6 bases and J by 6 bases, with 7 bases of the junction left unmatched. This CDR3 region has 13 residues. The CDR3 DNA sequence: TGTGCCAGCAGGGGACAGGTGAGGAGCGAGCAGTACTTC. Protein sequence: CASRGQVRSEQYF.

The chain couples TRBV28 to TRBJ1-5; D not certain. Germline V gene lookup returns CDR1 MDHEN and CDR2 SYDVKM. The CDR3 spans 15 residues. V shed 8 bases and J shed 0 bases, with 14 bases lying between them. As DNA, the CDR3 is TGTGCCAGCGGGTTCCTTCGGGGTAGCAATCAGCCCCAGCATTTT. Translation: CASGFLRGSNQPQHF. Supplemented by reference TRBV28 and TRBJ1-5, the full variable domain reads DVKVTQSSRYLVKRTGEKVFLECVQDMDHENMFWYRQDPGLGLRLIYFSYDVKMKEKGDIPEGYSVSREKKERFSLILESASTNQTSMYLCASGFLRGSNQPQHFGDGTRLSIL.

The chain combines TRBV20-1 with TRBJ2-6; possible D gene TRBD1, 6 bases. CDR3 size: 15 residues. Germline V lookup: CDR1 DFQATT, CDR2 SNEGSKA (reference sequence). Deletions cut 2 bases from V and 0 bases from J, with 8 bases between. The CDR3 nucleotides are TGCAGTGCTAGACAGGGGAGCTCTGGGGCCAACGTCCTGACTTTC. This sequence encodes CSARQGSSGANVLTF.

The genes are TRBV20-1 and TRBJ1-5; D may be TRBD1 (5 bases). Trimming removed 3 bases from V and 4 bases from J, with 10 bases in between. Germline loops: CDR1 DFQATT, CDR2 SNEGSKA (reference sequence). The length of the CDR3 is 13 residues. This CDR3 is CSARRGENQPQHF. Written as DNA, the CDR3 is TGCAGTGCTAGGCGGGGGGAAAATCAGCCCCAGCATTTT.

The V gene is TRBV9, the J gene TRBJ2-7; D perhaps matches TRBD2 (5 bases). Germline lookup yields CDR1 SGDLS and CDR2 YYNGEE. Trimming pared 4 bases from V and 5 bases from J, leaving 19 bases between. The CDR3 consists of 15 residues. The CDR3: CASSPGWGQFHEQYF. The CDR3 DNA sequence: TGTGCCAGCAGCCCGGGGTGGGGTCAGTTTCACGAGCAGTACTTC.

As regards this clonotype: This may come from a read error, since a much larger clone is one base off. The chain carries TRBV4-3 and TRBJ2-7, with D uncertain. Germline V gene lookup returns CDR1 LGHNA and CDR2 YSLEER. The CDR3 loop spans 12 amino acids. The CDR3 loop reads CAGSQTRREQYF. Here the CDR3 DNA reads TGCGCCGGCAGCCAGACCAGAAGGGAGCAGTACTTC.

V is TRBV7-3 and J is TRBJ2-7; D is possibly TRBD2 (6 bases). Germline V gene lookup returns CDR1 SGHTA and CDR2 FQGTGA. This CDR3 has 15 amino acids. The V end lost 5 bases, the J end lost 7 bases, and 21 bases lay between the germline ends. DNA of the CDR3: TGTGCCAGCAGCCCCCGTAGCGGAGAATTCAATGAGCAGTACTTC. Translated: CASSPRSGEFNEQYF. The whole variable domain, filled in from reference TRBV7-3 and TRBJ2-7, reads GAGVSQTPSNKVTEKGKYVELRCDPISGHTALYWYRQSLGQGPEFLIYFQGTGAADDSGLPNDRFFAVRPEGSVSTLKIQRTERGDSAVYLCASSPRSGEFNEQYFGPGTRLTVT.

In its sample, this clonotype was seen a few times. The chain couples TRBV4-1 to TRBJ2-1, with D perhaps TRBD2 (5 bases). With 0 bases removed from V and 10 bases from J, the gap between germline ends came to 13 bases. The CDR3 is 14 residues long. The V gene's germline CDR1 is MGHRA and CDR2 YSYEKL. The CDR3 sequence: CASSQDRDLAEQFF. The CDR3 coding sequence is TGCGCCAGCAGCCAAGATCGGGATTTGGCGGAGCAGTTCTTC.

The chain has TRBV28 and TRBJ1-2, with D possibly TRBD1 on 6 matching bases. Germline V gene lookup returns CDR1 MDHEN and CDR2 SYDVKM. The V end lost 2 bases, the J end lost 6 bases, and 16 bases lay between the germline ends. This CDR3 is 15 amino acids long. CDR3 residues: CASSLPFTGRDGYTF. The CDR3 coding sequence is TGTGCCAGCAGTTTACCTTTTACAGGGCGTGATGGCTACACCTTC.

In its sample, this clonotype was seen a few times. The chain employs TRBV29-1 and TRBJ2-5; D possibly uses TRBD1 or TRBD2 (6 bases each). Deletions cut 3 bases from V and 6 bases from J, with 14 bases between. From germline, CDR1 is SQVTM and CDR2 ANQGSEA. This CDR3 has 13 residues. Here the CDR3 reads CSVDGGLEKTQYF. The CDR3 DNA reads TGCAGCGTTGATGGGGGGCTCGAAAAGACCCAGTACTTC.

There are a few counts of this clonotype. V usage is TRBV28 and J usage is TRBJ1-6; a weak D match, TRBD1 (5 bases). The CDR3 spans 17 residues. The germline V and J ends were trimmed by 8 bases and 9 bases, with 26 bases remaining between them. Per the germline V gene, CDR1 is MDHEN and CDR2 is SYDVKM. The DNA of the CDR3 is TGTGCCAGCGGCCTCCAGGGAGCTGGGGTTGTGGGTTCACCCCTCCACTTT. This translates into CASGLQGAGVVGSPLHF.

Worth noting for this clonotype: A much larger clone lies one base from this, so it may be a read error. J is TRBJ2-7 and V is TRBV25-1, with D hard to call. The end of the DNA fits TRBJ2-5 better, so the J call may be wrong. This CDR3 has 14 amino acids. Per the germline V gene, CDR1 is MGHDK and CDR2 is SYGVNS. The DNA of the CDR3 is TGTGCCAGCAGGGAATATCGAGTTGACGAGACCCAGTACTTC. Its translation: CASREYRVDETQYF.

This chain connects TRBV12-3 or TRBV12-4 to TRBJ1-4; 11 bases map to TRBD1. The J segment lost 8 bases and the V segment lost 7 bases, leaving 9 bases of the junction unmatched. This CDR3 has 15 residues. The CDR3 coding sequence is TGTGCCAGCACCTTCGCCGGGACAGGGGGAGAAAAACTGTTTTTT. Protein: CASTFAGTGGEKLFF.